Below, 17 T cell receptor beta chains from the same sample are listed, as sequenced in a study of blood T cell repertoires in COVID-19 (dated by TCRdb to 2019 to 2021). The protocol used for the library was the immunoSEQ multiplex PCR assay. TCRdb obtained this table from immuneACCESS and retained in-frame rearrangements with V and J assigned. These tables miss some clones; where compared with another copy, unresolved V genes account for less than half of the shortfall, and the remainder is unexplained. For this sample the table gives some 220,000 clones, of which 84% were detected only once. The ten largest account for less than 4.5% of the sample. Input material: peripheral blood. The receptors stem from a man between 45 and 60 years old with acute or convalescent COVID-19.

DNA of the CDR3: TGTGCCAGCAGTTACGGGACTAGCTCCAATGAGCAGTTCTTC. Protein sequence: CASSYGTSSNEQFF. The chain couples TRBV6-5 to TRBJ2-1; 9 bases are a match to TRBD2. CDR3 length: 14 amino acids. CDR1 and CDR2 from the germline V gene are MNHEY and SVGAGI. V trimming: 2 bases; J trimming: 6 bases; junction bases outside the gene matches: 2.

To note about this clone: At one end the junction does not follow the germline gene, possibly because of a read error. This chain links TRBV7-7 with TRBJ2-1; a weak D match, TRBD1 (5 bases). Germline lookup yields CDR1 SSHAT and CDR2 FNYEAQ (reference sequence). This CDR3 has 15 residues. CDR3 sequence (DNA): TGTGCTAGCAGCTTAGCAAGGGGTCCGTACAATGAGCAGTTCTTC. Protein sequence: CASSLARGPYNEQFF.

V usage is TRBV6-1 and J usage is TRBJ1-2; D uncertain. The V end lost 3 bases, the J end lost 4 bases, and 6 bases lay between the germline ends. CDR3 length: 12 amino acids. CDR1 is MNHNS, CDR2 SASEGT, per germline. The CDR3 DNA is TGTGCCAGCAGTGATAGCGGCTATGGCTACACCTTC. Translating it yields CASSDSGYGYTF.

V usage is TRBV28 and J usage is TRBJ2-1; TRBD2 aligns across 15 bases. The V and J ends lost 9 bases and 10 bases, in that order; junction bases with no gene match: 7. The germline V gene has CDR1 MDHEN and CDR2 SYDVKM. The CDR3 has 14 residues. The CDR3 is CASTGTSGRTEQFF. The CDR3 DNA follows: TGTGCCAGTACCGGGACTAGCGGGAGGACCGAGCAGTTCTTC.

This chain uses TRBV5-4 with TRBJ1-1, with TRBD1 matching 9 bases. This CDR3 contains 16 residues. From germline, CDR1 is SGHNT and CDR2 YYREEE (reference sequence). The V segment lost 3 bases and the J segment 0 bases; nucleotides outside the gene matches: 6. In nucleotides, the CDR3 is TGTGCCAGCAGCTCCCAAAGGACAGGGGTGAACACTGAAGCTTTCTTT. It yields the protein CASSSQRTGVNTEAFF. The entire variable domain, with the rest obtained from reference TRBV5-4 and TRBJ1-1, is as follows: ETGVTQSPTHLIKTRGQQVTLRCSSQSGHNTVSWYQQALGQGPQFIFQYYREEENGRGNFPPRFSGLQFPNYSSELNVNALELDDSALYLCASSSQRTGVNTEAFFGQGTRLTVV.

V is TRBV27 and J is TRBJ1-2; TRBD1 is a possible D gene (6 bases). CDR3 length: 12 amino acids. In germline, CDR1 is MNHEY, CDR2 SMNVEV (reference sequence). Trimming removed 4 bases at V and 5 bases at J, with 8 bases between. This CDR3 is CASSSTGYGYTF. The CDR3 bases are TGTGCCAGCAGTTCAACAGGGTATGGCTACACCTTC.

This chain links TRBV27 with TRBJ2-5; 9 nucleotides agree with TRBD2. The CDR3 has 18 residues. In germline, CDR1 is MNHEY, CDR2 SMNVEV (reference sequence). V was clipped by 6 bases and J by 2 bases; unmatched bases: 16. The CDR3 DNA reads TGTGCCAGCAGCCGAAGTGACCCCGGGACTAGCATTCAAGAGACCCAGTACTTC. This encodes CASSRSDPGTSIQETQYF.

The chain combines TRBV6-6 with TRBJ2-3; maybe TRBD2 (6 bases). Trimming shortened V by 6 bases and J by 1 base, and 17 bases separated the two germline ends. In germline, CDR1 is MNHNY, CDR2 SVGAGI (reference sequence). CDR3 length: 16 amino acids. The CDR3 spells CASRTPWGGGTDTQYF. CDR3 nucleotide sequence: TGTGCCAGCAGGACTCCCTGGGGCGGGGGCACAGATACGCAGTATTTT.

This clone was seen a handful of times. CDR3 amino acids: CASSQVWGGADEQFF. Here the CDR3 DNA reads TGCGCCAGCAGCCAAGTCTGGGGGGGGGCAGATGAGCAGTTCTTC. The gene calls are TRBV4-1 and TRBJ2-1; D perhaps matches TRBD2 (7 bases). Trimming stripped 1 base from V and 8 bases from J, with 15 bases between. The CDR3 contains 15 residues. The germline V gene encodes CDR1 MGHRA and CDR2 YSYEKL.

The chain employs TRBV10-2 and TRBJ1-3; 8 nucleotides match TRBD1. Trimming cost V 0 bases and J 4 bases; bases outside gene matches: 2. The CDR3 spans 15 residues. CDR1 and CDR2 (germline): WSHSY, SAAADI. CDR3 DNA: TGCGCCAGCAGTGAGTCGGGACAGGCCGGAAACACCATATATTTT. Protein product: CASSESGQAGNTIYF.

The count of this clone is one. The chain recombines TRBV28 with TRBJ2-7; a weak D match, TRBD2 (6 bases). Trimming left V 8 bases short and J 3 bases short, with 23 bases between. CDR1 is MDHEN and CDR2 is SYDVKM in the germline V gene. The CDR3 contains 16 residues. CDR3 nucleotide sequence: TGTGCCAGCCGGGGTCTTCGAGCGGGTGGAGGCTACGAGCAGTACTTC. It translates to CASRGLRAGGGYEQYF.

The V gene is TRBV27, the J gene TRBJ2-5; a weak D match, TRBD2 (5 bases). The germline V gene has CDR1 MNHEY and CDR2 SMNVEV (reference sequence). This CDR3 is 14 amino acids long. With 2 bases removed from V and 5 bases from J, the gap between germline ends came to 12 bases. CDR3 nucleotides: TGTGCCAGCAGTTTAGGATACCGAGGGGAGACCCAGTACTTC. This codes for CASSLGYRGETQYF.

The rearrangement links TRBV5-1 to TRBJ1-4, with D perhaps TRBD1 (5 bases). Looked up from germline, CDR1 is SGHRS and CDR2 is YFSETQ. V shed 2 bases and J shed 5 bases, with 13 bases lying between them. The CDR3 totals 15 residues. CDR3 sequence: CASSFQGVINEKLFF. The CDR3 DNA reads as TGCGCCAGCAGCTTTCAAGGGGTTATAAATGAAAAACTGTTTTTT. Drawing the rest from reference TRBV5-1 and TRBJ1-4, the complete variable domain is KAGVTQTPRYLIKTRGQQVTLSCSPISGHRSVSWYQQTPGQGLQFLFEYFSETQRNKGNFPGRFSGRQFSNSRSEMNVSTLELGDSALYLCASSFQGVINEKLFFGSGTQLSVL.

The chain combines TRBV5-8 with TRBJ2-7; D perhaps matches TRBD1 (5 bases). Germline CDR1 reads SGHTS; CDR2 reads YDEGEE. The CDR3 runs 15 residues. V was shortened by 1 base and J by 2 bases, with 13 bases between the two germline ends. The CDR3 loop is CASSLSGYLTYEQYF. Here the CDR3 DNA reads TGTGCCAGCAGCTTGTCAGGGTACCTCACCTACGAGCAGTACTTC.

J is TRBJ1-2 and V is TRBV7-2; D uncertain. The CDR3 length is 14 residues. Trimming removed 2 bases at V and 3 bases at J, with 10 bases between. Germline V gene lookup returns CDR1 SGHTA and CDR2 FQGNSA. CDR3 sequence (DNA): TGTGCCAGCAGCTTACCCCAGGTGTACTATGGCTACACCTTC. Protein: CASSLPQVYYGYTF.

The chain joins TRBV19 to TRBJ1-5; D gene uncertain. Trimming pared 3 bases from V and 9 bases from J, leaving 18 bases between. The V gene's germline CDR1 is LNHDA and CDR2 SQIVND (reference sequence). This CDR3 region has 15 residues. CDR3 sequence reads: CASSIVARGVGPQHF. CDR3 coding DNA: TGTGCCAGTAGTATCGTAGCCAGAGGTGTGGGGCCCCAGCATTTT.

The gene calls are TRBV6-1 and TRBJ1-1; 7 bases map to TRBD1. Germline V gene sequence: CDR1 MNHNS, CDR2 SASEGT. The CDR3 covers 13 residues. The V and J ends lost 6 bases and 8 bases, in that order; junction bases with no gene match: 9. CDR3 sequence (DNA): TGTGCCAGCAGGGGGGCGACAGGGTCAGAAGCTTTCTTT. This translates into CASRGATGSEAFF.